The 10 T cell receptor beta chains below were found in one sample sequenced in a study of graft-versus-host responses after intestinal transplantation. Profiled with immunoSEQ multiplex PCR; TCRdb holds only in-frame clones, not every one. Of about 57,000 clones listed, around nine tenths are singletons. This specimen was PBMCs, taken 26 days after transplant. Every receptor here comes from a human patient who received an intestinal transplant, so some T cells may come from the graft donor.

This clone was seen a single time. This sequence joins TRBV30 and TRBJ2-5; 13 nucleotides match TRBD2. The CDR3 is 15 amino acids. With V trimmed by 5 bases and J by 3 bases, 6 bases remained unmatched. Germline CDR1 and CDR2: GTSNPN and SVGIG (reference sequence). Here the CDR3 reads CAWDSGTSGEETQYF. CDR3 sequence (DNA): TGTGCCTGGGACTCCGGGACTAGCGGGGAAGAGACCCAGTACTTC.

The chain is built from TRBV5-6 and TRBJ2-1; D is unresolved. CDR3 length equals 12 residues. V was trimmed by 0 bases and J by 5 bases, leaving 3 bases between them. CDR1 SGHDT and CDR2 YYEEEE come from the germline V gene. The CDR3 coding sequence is TGTGCCAGCAGCTTGGGTAACAATGAGCAGTTCTTC. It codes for CASSLGNNEQFF.

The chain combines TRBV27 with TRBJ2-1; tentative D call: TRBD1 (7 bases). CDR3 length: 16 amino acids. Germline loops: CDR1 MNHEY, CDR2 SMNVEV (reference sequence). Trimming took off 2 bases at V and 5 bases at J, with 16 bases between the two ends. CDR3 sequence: CASSLTEEGADNEQFF. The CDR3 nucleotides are TGTGCCAGCAGTTTAACCGAGGAGGGGGCGGACAATGAGCAGTTCTTC.

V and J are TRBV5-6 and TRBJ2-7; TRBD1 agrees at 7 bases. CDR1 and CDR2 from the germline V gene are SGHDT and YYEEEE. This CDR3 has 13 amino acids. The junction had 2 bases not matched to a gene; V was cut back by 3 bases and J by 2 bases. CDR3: CASSSDRAYEQYF. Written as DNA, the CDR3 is TGTGCCAGCAGCTCAGACAGGGCCTACGAGCAGTACTTC. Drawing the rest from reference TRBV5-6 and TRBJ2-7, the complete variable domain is DAGVTQSPTHLIKTRGQQVTLRCSPKSGHDTVSWYQQALGQGPQFIFQYYEEEERQRGNFPDRFSGHQFPNYSSELNVNALLLGDSALYLCASSSDRAYEQYFGPGTRLTVT.

The CDR3 spells CAWTEGGAEQYF. In DNA form, the CDR3 reads TGTGCCTGGACCGAAGGGGGGGCCGAGCAGTACTTC. The chain employs TRBV30 and TRBJ2-7, with D possibly being TRBD2 (7 bases). Germline CDR1 is GTSNPN and CDR2 is SVGIG (reference sequence). This CDR3 spans 12 amino acids. The V and J ends lost 4 bases and 6 bases respectively, with 13 bases between them.

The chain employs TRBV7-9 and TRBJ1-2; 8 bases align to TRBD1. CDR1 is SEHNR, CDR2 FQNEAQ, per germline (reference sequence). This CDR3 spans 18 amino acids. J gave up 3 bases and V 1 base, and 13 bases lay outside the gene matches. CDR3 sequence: CASSLGPGGPHFDYGYTF. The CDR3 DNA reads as TGTGCCAGCAGCTTAGGGCCAGGGGGCCCCCACTTTGACTATGGCTACACCTTC.

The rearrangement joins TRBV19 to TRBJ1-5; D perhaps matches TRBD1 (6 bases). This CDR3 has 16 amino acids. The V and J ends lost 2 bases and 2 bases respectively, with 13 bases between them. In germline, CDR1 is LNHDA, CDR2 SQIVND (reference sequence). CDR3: CASSILGQVGNQPQHF. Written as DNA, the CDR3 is TGTGCCAGTAGTATATTGGGACAAGTAGGCAATCAGCCCCAGCATTTT.

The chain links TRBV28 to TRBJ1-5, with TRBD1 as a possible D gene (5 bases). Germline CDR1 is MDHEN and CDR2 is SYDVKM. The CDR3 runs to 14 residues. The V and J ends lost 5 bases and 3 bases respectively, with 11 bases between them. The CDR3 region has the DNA TGTGCCAGCAGTCCGCGGGGGTACAATCAGCCCCAGCATTTT. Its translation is CASSPRGYNQPQHF.

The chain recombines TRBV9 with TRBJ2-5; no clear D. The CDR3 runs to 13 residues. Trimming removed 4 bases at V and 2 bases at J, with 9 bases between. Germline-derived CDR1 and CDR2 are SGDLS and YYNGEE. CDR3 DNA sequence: TGTGCCAGCAGCTTCCGACAACAAGAGACCCAGTACTTC. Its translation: CASSFRQQETQYF.

CDR3 region: CASSVGPGIDQPQHF. CDR3 coding DNA: TGTGCCAGCAGCGTAGGCCCAGGGATAGATCAGCCCCAGCATTTT. The rearrangement joins TRBV9 to TRBJ1-5, with D possibly TRBD1 on 5 matching bases. The length of the CDR3 is 15 residues. Germline loops: CDR1 SGDLS, CDR2 YYNGEE. V gave up 0 bases and J gave up 5 bases, with 12 bases separating them. The whole variable domain, filled in from reference TRBV9 and TRBJ1-5, reads DSGVTQTPKHLITATGQRVTLRCSPRSGDLSVYWYQQSLDQGLQFLIQYYNGEERAKGNILERFSAQQFPDLHSELNLSSLELGDSALYFCASSVGPGIDQPQHFGDGTRLSIL.